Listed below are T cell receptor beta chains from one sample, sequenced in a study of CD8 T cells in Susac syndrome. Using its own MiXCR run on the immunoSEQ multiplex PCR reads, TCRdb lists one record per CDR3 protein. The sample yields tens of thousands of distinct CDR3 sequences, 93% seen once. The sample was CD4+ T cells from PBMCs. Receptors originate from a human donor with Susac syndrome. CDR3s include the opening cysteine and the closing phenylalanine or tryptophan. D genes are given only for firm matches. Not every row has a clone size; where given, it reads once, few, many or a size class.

cdr3_aa: CASSPPGYEQYF
cdr3_nt: TGTGCCAGCAGCCCCCCCGGCTACGAGCAGTACTTC
d_call: .
v_call: TRBV7-2
clone_size: once
cdr3_length: 12
j_call: TRBJ2-7

cdr3_aa: CATSRDRANEKLFF
cdr3_nt: TGTGCCACCAGCAGAGACAGGGCGAATGAAAAACTGTTTTTT
d_call: .
v_call: TRBV15
clone_size: .
cdr3_length: 14
j_call: TRBJ1-4

cdr3_aa: CAWVRGPGTGELFF
cdr3_nt: TGTGCCTGGGTGAGGGGGCCGGGCACCGGGGAGCTGTTTTTT
d_call: TRBD1
v_call: TRBV30
clone_size: .
cdr3_length: 14
j_call: TRBJ2-2

cdr3_aa: CSARPWTDNSPLHF
cdr3_nt: TGCAGTGCCCGTCCCTGGACAGATAATTCACCCCTCCACTTT
d_call: .
v_call: TRBV20-1
clone_size: .
cdr3_length: 14
j_call: TRBJ1-6

cdr3_aa: CASSYFKFQHF
cdr3_nt: TGTGCCAGCAGTTACTTCAAGTTCCAGCATTTT
d_call: .
v_call: TRBV6-2/TRBV6-3
clone_size: .
cdr3_length: 11
j_call: TRBJ1-5

cdr3_aa: CSAAHSRGAIYEQYF
cdr3_nt: TGCAGTGCCGCCCATTCCAGGGGCGCGATCTACGAGCAGTACTTC
d_call: .
v_call: TRBV20-1
clone_size: .
cdr3_length: 15
j_call: TRBJ2-7

cdr3_aa: CASSLGGLHHF
cdr3_nt: TGTGCCAGCAGTTTGGGGGGCCTCCACCACTTT
d_call: .
v_call: TRBV28
clone_size: .
cdr3_length: 11
j_call: TRBJ1-6

cdr3_aa: CASSVDGYGYTF
cdr3_nt: TGTGCCAGCAGTGTAGACGGCTATGGCTACACCTTC
d_call: .
v_call: TRBV2
clone_size: .
cdr3_length: 12
j_call: TRBJ1-2

cdr3_aa: CSATNEGGGSNQPQHF
cdr3_nt: TGCAGTGCCACAAATGAGGGGGGCGGAAGCAATCAGCCCCAGCATTTT
d_call: .
v_call: TRBV20-1
clone_size: .
cdr3_length: 16
j_call: TRBJ1-5

cdr3_aa: CASSPSRQGAGETQYF
cdr3_nt: TGTGCCAGCAGTCCCTCTCGACAGGGGGCAGGGGAGACCCAGTACTTC
d_call: TRBD1
v_call: TRBV28
clone_size: .
cdr3_length: 16
j_call: TRBJ2-5

cdr3_aa: CASSTRTTGNYGYTF
cdr3_nt: TGTGCCAGCAGTACTAGAACGACAGGGAACTATGGCTACACCTTC
d_call: TRBD1
v_call: TRBV5-4
clone_size: .
cdr3_length: 15
j_call: TRBJ1-2

cdr3_aa: CASSLVRGPDTQYF
cdr3_nt: TGTGCCAGCAGTCTGGTACGGGGCCCAGATACGCAGTATTTT
d_call: .
v_call: TRBV2
clone_size: .
cdr3_length: 14
j_call: TRBJ2-3

cdr3_aa: CASSFHGGGYNEQFF
cdr3_nt: TGTGCCAGCAGTTTTCATGGCGGGGGGTACAATGAGCAGTTCTTC
d_call: TRBD2
v_call: TRBV12-3/TRBV12-4
clone_size: .
cdr3_length: 15
j_call: TRBJ2-1

cdr3_aa: CASSARGLVNTEAFF
cdr3_nt: TGTGCCAGCAGTGCGCGGGGTTTAGTGAACACTGAAGCTTTCTTT
d_call: .
v_call: TRBV2
clone_size: .
cdr3_length: 15
j_call: TRBJ1-1

cdr3_aa: CAWVRDRGYEQYF
cdr3_nt: TGTGCCTGGGTCCGGGACAGGGGCTACGAGCAGTACTTC
d_call: TRBD1
v_call: TRBV30
clone_size: .
cdr3_length: 13
j_call: TRBJ2-7

cdr3_aa: CASSRDRAYEQYF
cdr3_nt: TGTGCCAGCAGTCGAGACAGAGCCTACGAGCAGTACTTC
d_call: .
v_call: TRBV6-2/TRBV6-3
clone_size: few
cdr3_length: 13
j_call: TRBJ2-7

cdr3_aa: CASSEDSAISNQPQHF
cdr3_nt: TGTGCCAGCAGCGAGGACAGTGCCATTAGCAATCAGCCCCAGCATTTT
d_call: .
v_call: TRBV7-8
clone_size: .
cdr3_length: 16
j_call: TRBJ1-5

cdr3_aa: CASNLPVGGLTEAFF
cdr3_nt: TGTGCCAGCAATCTCCCCGTGGGTGGTTTAACTGAAGCTTTCTTT
d_call: .
v_call: TRBV2
clone_size: .
cdr3_length: 15
j_call: TRBJ1-1

cdr3_aa: CASSGPGNLDGYTF
cdr3_nt: TGTGCCAGCAGTGGCCCAGGGAATCTGGATGGCTACACCTTC
d_call: .
v_call: TRBV2
clone_size: .
cdr3_length: 14
j_call: TRBJ1-2

cdr3_aa: CASSQTPTDGSWDSTDTQYF
cdr3_nt: TGCGCCAGCAGTCAAACCCCAACAGACGGATCCTGGGACAGCACAGATACGCAGTATTTT
d_call: .
v_call: TRBV23-1
clone_size: .
cdr3_length: 20
j_call: TRBJ2-3

cdr3_aa: CASSSMWGLETQYF
cdr3_nt: TGTGCCAGCAGTTCCATGTGGGGGCTGGAGACCCAGTACTTC
d_call: .
v_call: TRBV6-6
clone_size: .
cdr3_length: 14
j_call: TRBJ2-5

cdr3_aa: CSVVPLAKNIQYF
cdr3_nt: TGCAGCGTTGTTCCGCTAGCCAAAAACATTCAGTACTTC
d_call: .
v_call: TRBV29-1
clone_size: .
cdr3_length: 13
j_call: TRBJ2-4

cdr3_aa: CSATQGRLSNQPQHF
cdr3_nt: TGCAGTGCTACTCAAGGACGGCTAAGCAATCAGCCCCAGCATTTT
d_call: .
v_call: TRBV20-1
clone_size: .
cdr3_length: 15
j_call: TRBJ1-5

cdr3_aa: CASSEGSAQETQYF
cdr3_nt: TGTGCCAGCAGTGAAGGTTCGGCTCAAGAGACCCAGTACTTC
d_call: .
v_call: TRBV6-1
clone_size: .
cdr3_length: 14
j_call: TRBJ2-5

cdr3_aa: CASSSLGPHAAFF
cdr3_nt: TGTGCCAGCAGTTCTCTAGGGCCCCACGCAGCTTTCTTT
d_call: .
v_call: TRBV12-3/TRBV12-4
clone_size: .
cdr3_length: 13
j_call: TRBJ1-1

cdr3_aa: CSAHKYRDRGLGEQYF
cdr3_nt: TGCAGTGCTCACAAATACCGGGACAGGGGGTTAGGGGAGCAGTACTTC
d_call: TRBD1
v_call: TRBV20-1
clone_size: .
cdr3_length: 16
j_call: TRBJ2-7